This TCR beta chain was obtained from a study of T cell repertoires in cytomegalovirus infection. Study overall: Shared public TCR beta signatures pointed to both CMV infection and a matching HLA type.

Whole-study findings and limits: Accumulated public TCR beta family frequency recognized individuals carrying CMV together with the relevant HLA.

MiXCR, run by TCRdb on the reads, gives a single entry per CDR3 protein. The table records hundreds of thousands of distinct CDR3 sequences, 30% to 35% of them present only once. From germline, CDR1 is DFQATT and CDR2 SNEGSKA (reference sequence). V lost 0 bases, J lost 3 bases, and 15 bases lay in between. This CDR3 is built from 16 residues. About this clonotype: Its antigen is not identified.

The sample here was cultured CD8+ T cells from PBMCs, taken from culture after CMV antigen stimulation. V and J are TRBV20-1 and TRBJ1-5; D is unresolved. The sequence derives from a human donor in good health (CMV status not recorded). Some clones in this sample may be carry-over from other donors' samples. DNA for the CDR3: TGCAGTGCTAGAGATTATCGCGAAGTTCCCAATCAGCCCCAGCATTTT. Its protein product is CSARDYREVPNQPQHF.